Listed here are 28 T cell receptor beta chains from one sample, sequenced in a study of CXCR3-negative and CXCR3-positive naive CD8 T cells. The TRB libraries of cDNA were built by UMI-labeled 5' RACE. Using the 5' RACE reads, TCRdb records one entry per CDR3 protein without DNA. This repertoire comprises around 61,000 distinct CDR3 sequences; its ten largest clones make up about 0.71%. Regarding the study as a whole: Against CXCR3-negative naive cells, CXCR3-positive naive cells showed more hydrophobic TRB CDR3s.

For these TCRs, the target antigens are not known. Sequencing was performed on naive CXCR3+ CD8+ T cells from blood. Subset denoted: CD45RO-CCR7+CD27+CD95- naive CD8+ T cells expressing CXCR3 (TNR3+). These receptors were taken from a human donor in good health. Some clones in this sample may be carry-over from other donors' samples.

The chain joins TRBV6-5 to TRBJ2-7; TCRdb selects TRBD2, and the lack of DNA leaves this call unchecked. Germline V gene lookup returns CDR1 MNHEY and CDR2 SVGAGI. This CDR3 has 15 amino acids. CDR3 protein: CASRESTGGSYEQYF.

The V gene is TRBV20-1, the J gene TRBJ2-1. CDR3 length equals 14 residues. From germline, CDR1 is DFQATT and CDR2 SNEGSKA (reference sequence). The CDR3: CSARDRGLYNEQFF.

This rearrangement joins TRBV7-6 to TRBJ1-2; the TCRdb D gene call, TRBD1, has no DNA to confirm it. CDR3 size: 14 residues. Germline-derived CDR1 and CDR2 are SGHVS and FNYEAQ. This chain's CDR3 is CASSPGADNYGYTF.

V and J are TRBV7-9 and TRBJ1-1; TCRdb's D call of TRBD1 is untestable without DNA. Looked up from germline, CDR1 is SEHNR and CDR2 is FQNEAQ (reference sequence). CDR3 length: 15 amino acids. CDR3 in amino acids: CASSLFAGENTEAFF.

The CDR3 sequence is CSAPQGNGELFF. The genes are TRBV29-1 and TRBJ2-2; TCRdb names TRBD1, which stays unverified in the absence of DNA. Germline-derived CDR1 and CDR2 are SQVTM and ANQGSEA. The CDR3 extends over 12 amino acids.

V and J are TRBV29-1 and TRBJ1-1. Germline V lookup: CDR1 SQVTM, CDR2 ANQGSEA. The CDR3 sequence is 14 residues long. The chain's CDR3 is CSVEDRSVWGEAFF. Complete variable domain (other parts from reference TRBV29-1 and TRBJ1-1): SAVISQKPSRDICQRGTSLTIQCQVDSQVTMMFWYRQQPGQSLTLIATANQGSEATYESGFVIDKFPISRPNLTFSTLTVSNMSPEDSSIYLCSVEDRSVWGEAFFGQGTRLTVV.

The chain couples TRBV6-2 or TRBV6-3 to TRBJ2-7; TCRdb's D call of TRBD1 is untestable without DNA. The germline V gene encodes CDR1 MNHEY and CDR2 SVGEGT. This CDR3 contains 15 residues. CDR3 sequence: CASSSSRTATYEQYF.

The chain uses TRBV4-1 and TRBJ2-1; TCRdb proposes TRBD1, but this gene call is untestable without DNA. The CDR3 consists of 13 residues. Per germline, CDR1 MGHRA and CDR2 YSYEKL. The CDR3: CASSTRSGNEQFF.

The V gene is TRBV29-1, the J gene TRBJ2-7; TCRdb names TRBD2, which stays unverified in the absence of DNA. CDR3 size: 13 residues. The germline CDR1 and CDR2 sequences are SQVTM and ANQGSEA. The CDR3: CSVGGERTYEQYF.

The rearrangement links TRBV7-9 to TRBJ2-5; no DNA is available, so the TRBD1 call from TCRdb remains unchecked. Germline values: CDR1 SEHNR, CDR2 FQNEAQ (reference sequence). This CDR3 spans 14 amino acids. The CDR3 loop is CASSLVEGWETQYF.

V gene TRBV28 combines with J gene TRBJ2-6. CDR3 length equals 16 residues. The germline V gene has CDR1 MDHEN and CDR2 SYDVKM. CDR3 loop: CASSLSRGSGANVLTF.

This sequence joins TRBV6-2 or TRBV6-3 and TRBJ2-5; lacking DNA, the TRBD2 call made by TCRdb goes unchecked. The germline V gene has CDR1 MNHEY and CDR2 SVGEGT. The CDR3 has 17 amino acids. CDR3 residues: CASSLGLAGEFQETQYF.

The chain's CDR3 is CASSLVVDRVLELDF. The chain joins TRBV7-9 to TRBJ2-7; TCRdb's assignment of TRBD1 cannot be checked, as there is no DNA. In germline, CDR1 is SEHNR, CDR2 FQNEAQ (reference sequence). CDR3 length equals 15 residues.

V and J are TRBV5-5 and TRBJ2-5; TCRdb's assignment of TRBD1 cannot be checked, as there is no DNA. From germline, CDR1 is SGHKS and CDR2 YYEKEE (reference sequence). The CDR3 consists of 13 residues. CDR3 amino acids: CASDLTEQETQYF.

V and J are TRBV7-9 and TRBJ1-6. CDR1 and CDR2 from the germline V gene are SEHNR and FQNEAQ (reference sequence). The CDR3 spans 15 residues. CDR3 residues: CASSLDQPVESPLHF.

V gene TRBV7-3 combines with J gene TRBJ2-3; TCRdb names TRBD1, which stays unverified in the absence of DNA. This CDR3 is built from 16 residues. CDR1 and CDR2 from the germline V gene are SGHTA and FQGTGA. The CDR3 spells CASSKGWAPSVDTQYF.

The chain has TRBV20-1 and TRBJ2-3; checking the TCRdb D call of TRBD1 is not possible without DNA. This CDR3 has 15 amino acids. Per the germline V gene, CDR1 is DFQATT and CDR2 is SNEGSKA (reference sequence). The CDR3 loop is CSAREAAMGTDTQYF.

The chain employs TRBV29-1 and TRBJ1-2. CDR3 length: 12 residues. CDR1 SQVTM and CDR2 ANQGSEA come from the germline V gene. The CDR3 spells CSVEETDYGDTF.

The genes are TRBV9 and TRBJ1-1. The germline CDR1 and CDR2 sequences are SGDLS and YYNGEE. The CDR3 totals 15 residues. The CDR3 here is CASSVSSNMNTEAFF.

V gene TRBV20-1 combines with J gene TRBJ2-3; TCRdb reports TRBD2, a call that lacks DNA to check it against. The length of the CDR3 is 16 residues. CDR1 and CDR2 (germline): DFQATT, SNEGSKA (reference sequence). The CDR3 sequence is CSARDRLAESTDTQYF.

J is TRBJ1-1 and V is TRBV7-9. Germline assignment: CDR1 SEHNR and CDR2 FQNEAQ (reference sequence). This CDR3 is built from 15 residues. CDR3: CASSLARTANTEAFF.

V gene TRBV9 combines with J gene TRBJ2-7; as DNA is missing, the TRBD1 call by TCRdb cannot be tested. Germline values: CDR1 SGDLS, CDR2 YYNGEE. This CDR3 region has 14 residues. The CDR3 is CASSADGEAYEQYF.

The rearrangement joins TRBV29-1 to TRBJ2-1; TCRdb selects TRBD1, and the lack of DNA leaves this call unchecked. The CDR3 consists of 13 residues. In germline, CDR1 is SQVTM, CDR2 ANQGSEA. The CDR3 loop is CSVARGQYNEQFF.

This rearrangement joins TRBV7-7 to TRBJ2-7. The CDR3 sequence is 13 residues long. CDR1 and CDR2 from the germline V gene are SSHAT and FNYEAQ (reference sequence). The chain's CDR3 is CASSLNSDCEQYF.

The chain couples TRBV10-3 to TRBJ2-1. CDR3 size: 14 residues. Germline assignment: CDR1 ENHRY and CDR2 SYGVKD. This chain's CDR3 is CAISDVDRYNEQFF.

The V call is TRBV7-2, the J call TRBJ1-2; TCRdb's assignment of TRBD1 cannot be checked, as there is no DNA. The V gene's germline CDR1 is SGHTA and CDR2 FQGNSA. The CDR3 sequence is 17 residues long. This chain's CDR3 is CASSLRDGESLYYGYTF.

This chain connects TRBV24-1 to TRBJ1-1; the TCRdb call, TRBD1, lacks DNA for checking. Germline loops: CDR1 KGHDR, CDR2 SFDVKD. The CDR3 extends over 16 amino acids. The CDR3: CATSDSPSTRRAEAFF.

This rearrangement joins TRBV7-9 to TRBJ2-7; TCRdb selects TRBD1, and the lack of DNA leaves this call unchecked. The CDR3 covers 13 residues. The germline gives CDR1 SEHNR, CDR2 FQNEAQ (reference sequence). The CDR3: CASSPGQFYEQYF.